Each of the 30 T cell receptor beta chains below was sequenced from the same sample in a study of low-dose radiotherapy and immunotherapy resistance in tumors. Time point specified: before trial treatment. First-strand cDNA relied on TRAV- and TRBV-specific primers spanning alpha and beta chains. A roughly 20-cycle PCR with a constant-region primer and V-primer adapter amplified TCRs. MiXCR, run by TCRdb on the reads, gives a single entry per CDR3 protein. Of around 80,000 distinct CDR3 sequences listed, approximately 20% are singletons. The material was PBMCs, obtained before treatment. The receptors shown here come from a male donor with prostate cancer.

In this sample, this clonotype turned up many times. The V gene is TRBV3-1, the J gene TRBJ1-1; possibly TRBD1 for D (5 bases). With 4 bases removed from V and 1 base from J, the gap between germline ends came to 7 bases. Per the germline V gene, CDR1 is LGHDT and CDR2 is YNNKEL (reference sequence). This CDR3 spans 13 amino acids. The CDR3 DNA reads as TGTGCCAGCAGCCGCGGGGGGAACACTGAAGCTTTCTTT. This encodes CASSRGGNTEAFF.

The V call is TRBV7-3, the J call TRBJ2-1; 14 positions match TRBD2. V was clipped by 5 bases and J by 0 bases; unmatched bases: 6. Germline assignment: CDR1 SGHTA and CDR2 FQGTGA. CDR3 length: 18 amino acids. CDR3 bases: TGTGCCAGCAGCCCGGGACTAGCGGGGGACAGCTCCTACAATGAGCAGTTCTTC. This gives the protein CASSPGLAGDSSYNEQFF.

The chain employs TRBV9 and TRBJ2-7; D may be TRBD1 (6 bases). The germline V gene encodes CDR1 SGDLS and CDR2 YYNGEE. The CDR3 spans 15 residues. The V end lost 9 bases, the J end lost 5 bases, and 24 bases lay between the germline ends. The CDR3 nucleotides read TGTGCCATTACACGCGGAAACAGGGATGTGGACGAGCAGTACTTC. Translating it yields CAITRGNRDVDEQYF.

This clonotype has a count of ten or more. The chain combines TRBV7-9 with TRBJ2-2; D not certain. Trimming removed 7 bases from V and 1 base from J, with 7 bases in between. Looked up from germline, CDR1 is SEHNR and CDR2 is FQNEAQ (reference sequence). The length of the CDR3 is 13 residues. CDR3 sequence: CASTPGNTGELFF. The DNA of the CDR3 is TGTGCCAGCACCCCAGGGAACACCGGGGAGCTGTTTTTT. Based on the CDR3 plus reference TRBV7-9 and TRBJ2-2, the full variable domain is DTGVSQNPRHKITKRGQNVTFRCDPISEHNRLYWYRQTLGQGPEFLTYFQNEAQLEKSRLLSDRFSAERPKGSFSTLEIQRTEQGDSAMYLCASTPGNTGELFFGEGSRLTVL.

This clonotype was seen repeatedly, ten times or more. The chain has TRBV6-2 or TRBV6-3 and TRBJ1-5, with D unresolved. CDR1 and CDR2 (germline): MNHEY, SVGEGT. The CDR3 is 16 residues long. Trimming stripped 2 bases from V and 0 bases from J, with 11 bases between. The CDR3 region is CASSYRRSYSNQPQHF. CDR3 DNA: TGTGCCAGCAGTTACCGCCGCAGTTATAGCAATCAGCCCCAGCATTTT.

This clonotype was detected ten times or more. The chain links TRBV19 to TRBJ2-7; no firm D call. Trimming took 3 bases from V and 1 from J, leaving 13 bases between them. CDR1 is LNHDA, CDR2 SQIVND, per germline (reference sequence). The CDR3 extends over 15 amino acids. The CDR3: CASSIHRGRSYEQYF. CDR3 in DNA: TGTGCCAGTAGTATCCACAGAGGTAGGTCCTACGAGCAGTACTTC. Filled out from reference TRBV19 and TRBJ2-7, the complete variable domain reads DGGITQSPKYLFRKEGQNVTLSCEQNLNHDAMYWYRQDPGQGLRLIYYSQIVNDFQKGDIAEGYSVSREKKESFPLTVTSAQKNPTAFYLCASSIHRGRSYEQYFGPGTRLTVT.

This clonotype was observed at least ten times. CDR3 sequence: CASSFSNVAGENNEQFF. The CDR3 coding sequence is TGTGCCAGCAGCTTTTCCAACGTAGCGGGGGAAAATAATGAGCAGTTCTTC. The rearrangement links TRBV7-3 to TRBJ2-1; 9 positions match TRBD2. This CDR3 spans 17 amino acids. V was clipped by 3 bases and J by 7 bases; unmatched bases: 13. The germline CDR1 and CDR2 sequences are SGHTA and FQGTGA.

This clonotype showed up just once. The chain uses TRBV4-2 and TRBJ2-7, with 12 bases aligning to TRBD2. After removal of 0 bases from V and 5 bases from J, the junction contained 5 bases not matched to a gene. Per germline, CDR1 LGHNA and CDR2 YNFKEQ. The CDR3 loop spans 16 amino acids. The CDR3 DNA sequence: TGTGCCAGCAGCCAAGAGACTAGCGGGGGCTGGGACGAGCAGTACTTC. Residues: CASSQETSGGWDEQYF.

In regard to this clonotype: A far larger clone is a single base away, which makes a read error likely. This chain joins TRBV7-9 and TRBJ2-1; no clear D gene. Germline CDR1 reads SEHNR; CDR2 reads FQNEAQ (reference sequence). This CDR3 has 17 amino acids. V was trimmed by 4 bases and J by 10 bases, leaving 26 bases between them. The CDR3 here is CASSYLEVAGDTYEQFF. The CDR3 coding sequence is TGTGCCAGCAGCTACCTTGAGGTAGCCGGAGACACCTACGAGCAGTTCTTC.

This clonotype was counted between two and nine times. This chain joins TRBV3-1 and TRBJ2-3; 9 nucleotides align to TRBD2. This CDR3 spans 15 amino acids. With 5 bases clipped from V and 1 base from J, the junction kept 4 bases outside the gene matches. Germline values: CDR1 LGHDT, CDR2 YNNKEL (reference sequence). In DNA, the CDR3 is TGTGCCAGCAGCGCTAGCGGGATTCGCACAGATACGCAGTATTTT. Its protein product is CASSASGIRTDTQYF.

The gene calls are TRBV12-3 or TRBV12-4 and TRBJ2-7, with TRBD1 matching over 9 bases. This CDR3 is 14 amino acids long. Trimming removed 6 bases from V and 5 bases from J; junction bases left unmatched: 8. CDR3 nucleotides: TGTGCCAGCAGACAGGGACAGGGCTTCCACGAGCAGTACTTC. Amino acids: CASRQGQGFHEQYF.

This clonotype was seen ten or more times. The gene calls are TRBV6-5 and TRBJ2-5, with 9 bases fitting TRBD2. The V gene's germline CDR1 is MNHEY and CDR2 SVGAGI. V lost 0 bases and J lost 4; bases outside the gene matches: 6. This CDR3 region has 16 residues. CDR3 sequence: CASSYSVRGGPETQYF. CDR3 in DNA: TGTGCCAGCAGTTACTCGGTGCGGGGGGGCCCAGAGACCCAGTACTTC.

This clonotype was counted many times. The genes are TRBV6-2 or TRBV6-3 and TRBJ2-1; D remains ambiguous. Germline V gives CDR1 MNHEY, CDR2 SVGEGT. Trimming took off 8 bases at V and 10 bases at J, with 9 bases between the two ends. The length of the CDR3 is 10 residues. The DNA for the CDR3 is TGTGCCAGCGGCATCCGGGAGCAGTTCTTC. Its translation is CASGIREQFF.

This clonotype came up many times. V and J are TRBV29-1 and TRBJ1-5; TRBD1 is a possible D gene (5 bases). Trimming shortened V by 4 bases and J by 0 bases, and 7 bases separated the two germline ends. The CDR3 is 13 amino acids. Germline assignment: CDR1 SQVTM and CDR2 ANQGSEA. CDR3: CSVAGNSNQPQHF. The CDR3 nucleotides are TGCAGCGTTGCAGGGAATAGCAATCAGCCCCAGCATTTT.

Points on this clonotype: It may be a read error: a sequence one base away is much more abundant. V gene TRBV4-1 combines with J gene TRBJ2-7; D remains ambiguous. Germline CDR1 is MGHRA and CDR2 is YSYEKL. V was pared by 2 bases and J by 5 bases, with 13 bases between. The CDR3 runs 14 residues. The CDR3 protein is CASSQQQMGNEQYF. The CDR3 bases are TGCGCCAGCAGCCAACAACAGATGGGCAACGAGCAGTACTTC.

At least ten counts were recorded for this clonotype. V and J are TRBV24-1 and TRBJ2-5; 7 bases agree with TRBD1. Germline V gene data show CDR1 as KGHDR and CDR2 as SFDVKD. The CDR3 length is 13 residues. V trimming: 6 bases; J trimming: 4 bases; junction bases outside the gene matches: 4. The chain's CDR3 is CATSRAGGETQYF. The CDR3, as DNA: TGTGCCACCAGTCGGGCAGGGGGAGAGACCCAGTACTTC.

This clonotype was detected ten times or more. V is TRBV20-1 and J is TRBJ2-3; D possibly corresponds to TRBD1 (6 bases). This CDR3 is built from 13 residues. Per the germline V gene, CDR1 is DFQATT and CDR2 is SNEGSKA (reference sequence). V was shortened by 7 bases and J by 0 bases, with 11 bases between the two germline ends. The CDR3 DNA reads TGCAGTGGGCCAGGGGTTAGCACAGATACGCAGTATTTT. This sequence encodes CSGPGVSTDTQYF.

This clonotype was observed at least ten times. The genes are TRBV6-8 and TRBJ2-7; D is undetermined. Germline V gene data show CDR1 as MNHGY and CDR2 as SAAAGT. The CDR3 has 14 amino acids. With 0 bases removed from V and 2 bases from J, the gap between germline ends came to 8 bases. CDR3 bases: TGTGCCAGCAGTTACTCCCCCCAAACCTACGAGCAGTACTTC. Protein product: CASSYSPQTYEQYF.

Notes on this clonotype: Given a far larger clone just one base away, this is likely a sequencing read error. The J gene is TRBJ2-1, the V gene TRBV7-9; D is possibly TRBD2 (6 bases). The germline gives CDR1 SEHNR, CDR2 FQNEAQ (reference sequence). CDR3 length equals 14 residues. The chain's CDR3 is CVSSPRDLNNEQFF. The CDR3 region has the DNA TGTGTCAGCAGCCCGAGGGACTTGAACAATGAGCAGTTCTTC.

Many counts were recorded for this clonotype. The rearrangement joins TRBV5-6 to TRBJ2-3; D might be TRBD1 or TRBD2, each matching 5 bases. Germline V gives CDR1 SGHDT, CDR2 YYEEEE. V was cut by 6 bases and J by 2 bases, with 16 bases left in between. The CDR3 length is 15 residues. CDR3 sequence reads: CASTAPGRITDTQYF. Here the CDR3 DNA reads TGTGCCAGCACCGCCCCGGGACGGATCACAGATACGCAGTATTTT.

The CDR3, as DNA: TGTGCCAGCAGCCGGAGCACGACAGGGGTCACTGAAGCTTTCTTT. It codes for CASSRSTTGVTEAFF. The chain employs TRBV7-6 and TRBJ1-1; TRBD1 agrees at 8 bases. The CDR3 runs to 15 residues. V was pared by 5 bases and J by 4 bases, with 9 bases of the junction left unmatched. Per germline, CDR1 SGHVS and CDR2 FNYEAQ.

J is TRBJ2-1 and V is TRBV20-1; the D is unclear. Germline loops: CDR1 DFQATT, CDR2 SNEGSKA (reference sequence). V was pared by 0 bases and J by 6 bases, with 15 bases between. This CDR3 has 15 residues. CDR3 residues: CSARDLIAAANEQFF. In DNA, the CDR3 is TGCAGTGCTAGAGATCTAATAGCCGCTGCCAATGAGCAGTTCTTC.

This clonotype was detected many times. The chain recombines TRBV30 with TRBJ1-2, with 8 bases fitting TRBD1. This CDR3 is 13 amino acids long. J lost 1 base, V lost 7 bases, and 5 bases had no gene match. Per the germline V gene, CDR1 is GTSNPN and CDR2 is SVGIG (reference sequence). CDR3 residues: CASPDRGNYGYTF. As DNA, the CDR3 is TGTGCCTCCCCCGACAGGGGTAACTATGGCTACACCTTC.

This clonotype was observed many times. The chain combines TRBV2 with TRBJ2-3; D is possibly TRBD2 (7 bases). The CDR3 runs 15 residues. Germline V gives CDR1 SNHLY, CDR2 FYNNEI. Trimming removed 3 bases from V and 0 bases from J, with 10 bases in between. The CDR3 spells CASSDAGASTDTQYF. CDR3 in DNA: TGTGCCAGCAGTGATGCGGGGGCAAGCACAGATACGCAGTATTTT.

This clonotype was seen many times. The chain is built from TRBV18 and TRBJ1-1; D gene ambiguous. Trimming left V 3 bases short and J 4 bases short, with 12 bases between. CDR1 is KGHSH and CDR2 is LQKENI in the germline V gene. This CDR3 contains 14 residues. CDR3 protein: CASSPNGAGTEAFF. The CDR3 nucleotides read TGTGCCAGCTCACCCAACGGTGCGGGCACTGAAGCTTTCTTT.

This clonotype has a count of ten or more. The chain couples TRBV29-1 to TRBJ1-4, with unresolved D. From germline, CDR1 is SQVTM and CDR2 ANQGSEA. The CDR3 loop spans 10 amino acids. V lost 7 bases and J lost 5, with 5 bases in between. CDR3 DNA: TGCAGCGCCGAGAATGAAAAACTGTTTTTT. This codes for CSAENEKLFF.

This clonotype appeared many times. V usage is TRBV29-1 and J usage is TRBJ2-6; 7 bases fit TRBD1. V lost 7 bases to trimming and J lost 4 bases; unmatched junction nucleotides: 16. The CDR3 loop spans 17 amino acids. Germline V gene sequence: CDR1 SQVTM, CDR2 ANQGSEA. The CDR3 protein is CSATAGGGLGGANVLTF. The DNA for the CDR3 is TGCAGCGCAACTGCAGGGGGTGGACTGGGCGGGGCCAACGTCCTGACTTTC.

A remark on this clonotype: A junction boundary mismatches the germline segment, possibly from a read error. V and J are TRBV4-1 and TRBJ2-5; 9 nucleotides match TRBD1. There are 18 residues in the CDR3. Germline V gives CDR1 MGHRA, CDR2 YSYEKL. The CDR3 is CTSSQDHLGTGSQETQCF. CDR3 nucleotides: TGCACCAGCAGCCAAGATCACCTGGGGACAGGGTCACAAGAGACCCAGTGCTTC.

This clonotype came up many times. V is TRBV6-8 and J is TRBJ1-2; TRBD1 aligns across 7 bases. Losses at the gene ends were 4 bases for V and 4 bases for J; bases not matched to a gene: 3. CDR1 is MNHGY and CDR2 is SAAAGT in the germline V gene. CDR3 length: 13 amino acids. The CDR3 spells CASSLQGIYGYTF. The CDR3 region has the DNA TGTGCCAGCAGTTTACAGGGGATCTATGGCTACACCTTC.

This clonotype appeared many times. The chain employs TRBV20-1 and TRBJ2-3, with TRBD2 matching over 9 bases. The germline CDR1 and CDR2 sequences are DFQATT and SNEGSKA (reference sequence). The CDR3 has 14 amino acids. Unmatched junction bases numbered 8, after V lost 4 bases and J lost 6 bases. CDR3 protein: CSATKTSGSDTQYF. The CDR3, as DNA: TGCAGTGCTACAAAGACTAGCGGCAGTGATACGCAGTATTTT.